This is a list of T cell receptor beta chains from one sample in a study of T cells after posttransplantation cyclophosphamide. Here immunoSEQ multiplex PCR was the method, and the copy in TCRdb shows in-frame clones only, minus some. This repertoire holds some 40,000 clones, and none appear only once. Material: PBMCs. Receptors were obtained from a woman between 50 and 59 years old in good health and a related stem cell transplant donor. Each CDR3 is given with its conserved first and last residue. The order of the fields is J gene, V gene, D gene, clone size, CDR3 DNA, CDR3 protein. A D gene is named only where the DNA matches it firmly. For some rows the clone size is stated as once, few or many, or as a class when expanded; others skip it.

TRBJ1-2	TRBV6-6	NA	many	TGTGCCAGCAGACCCCAGGGGCAGGACGGCTACACCTTC	CASRPQGQDGYTF
TRBJ1-1	TRBV10-3	NA	many	TGTGCCATCAGTGAGTCGCCCCCCGCGGACACTGAAGCTTTCTTT	CAISESPPADTEAFF
TRBJ2-7	TRBV7-2	NA	many	TGTGCCAGCAGCTTACAACGGAGGGACGAGCAGTACTTC	CASSLQRRDEQYF
TRBJ1-1	TRBV4-3	NA	many	TGCGCCAGCAGCCAAGAGTCGGTCCCTTTGAACACTGAAGCTTTCTTT	CASSQESVPLNTEAFF
TRBJ1-1	TRBV7-3	NA	many	TGTGCCAGCAGCTTAAGCCCGGACACTGAAGCTTTCTTT	CASSLSPDTEAFF
TRBJ2-7	TRBV11-3	TRBD1	NA	TGTGCCAGCAGCCGGACAGGGGGCGATGAGTACGAGCAGTACTTC	CASSRTGGDEYEQYF
TRBJ1-4	TRBV4-3	TRBD1	many	TGCGCCAGCAGCCAAGGACAGGGTTTCGGTGAAAAACTGTTTTTT	CASSQGQGFGEKLFF
TRBJ2-1	TRBV7-3	TRBD2	many	TGTGCCAGCCAACCAGCGGGGGCAAACAATGAGCAGTTCTTC	CASQPAGANNEQFF
TRBJ2-5	TRBV27	TRBD2	few	TGTGCCAGCAGCCCGGGACTAGAGAAGACCCAGTACTTC	CASSPGLEKTQYF
TRBJ2-5	TRBV4-3	NA	many	TGCGCCAGCAGCCCTCACGACGGACGGGGGCAAGAGACCCAGTACTTC	CASSPHDGRGQETQYF
TRBJ1-1	TRBV7-2	NA	many	TGTGCCAGCAGCAAACAGGGTAAATCTGAAGCTTTCTTT	CASSKQGKSEAFF